The next 8 T cell receptor beta chains were all read from a single sample in a study of Ad26.COV2.S vaccination and SARS-CoV-2 variants. The method was immunoSEQ multiplex PCR; TCRdb's version includes in-frame clones alone and lacks a portion of them. The sample contains about 350,000 clones, 80% to 90% of which appear only once. Treatment here: roughly 20 received Ad26.COV2.S at low or high dose, single or two shots; about 5 received placebo; per-sample allocation not given. Samples came from day 63 after the first vaccine or placebo injection. Sequenced material: peripheral blood, taken in a trial of Ad26.COV2.S vaccine versus placebo. Receptors originate from a person aged 18 to 65 who received the Ad26.COV2.S COVID-19 vaccine or a placebo.

Only one count was recorded for this clone. At one boundary the junction diverges from the germline segment, which might be a read error. The chain carries TRBV6-1 and TRBJ2-1, with 14 bases that match TRBD2. The length of the CDR3 is 19 residues. Germline-derived CDR1 and CDR2 are MNHNS and SASEGT. Written as DNA, the CDR3 is TGTGCCAGCAGCGAAGGACTAGCGGGGGGCCGGCCCTCCTACAATGAGCAGTTCTTC. It codes for CASSEGLAGGRPSYNEQFF.

The V call is TRBV7-9, the J call TRBJ1-1; TRBD1 aligns across 7 bases. The CDR3 is 13 residues long. In germline, CDR1 is SEHNR, CDR2 FQNEAQ (reference sequence). The V segment lost 2 bases and the J segment 5 bases; nucleotides outside the gene matches: 2. CDR3 DNA sequence: TGTGCCAGCAGCTTACAGGGGGAGACTGAAGCTTTCTTT. Its translation is CASSLQGETEAFF.

CDR3 protein: CASSQELAGGRETQYF. The CDR3 nucleotides read TGTGCCAGCAGCCAAGAGCTAGCGGGGGGGCGGGAGACCCAGTACTTC. The V and J genes are TRBV3-1 (or the pseudogene TRBV3-2) and TRBJ2-5; 12 nucleotides line up with TRBD2. Trimming cost V 0 bases and J 5 bases; bases outside gene matches: 4. Looked up from germline, CDR1 is LGHDT and CDR2 is YNNKEL (reference sequence). This CDR3 contains 16 residues.

V gene TRBV2 combines with J gene TRBJ1-1; a weak D match, TRBD1 (6 bases). From germline, CDR1 is SNHLY and CDR2 FYNNEI. This CDR3 contains 14 residues. The germline V and J ends were trimmed by 3 bases and 1 base, with 9 bases remaining between them. This CDR3 is CASSDEDRNTEAFF. As DNA, the CDR3 is TGTGCCAGCAGTGATGAGGACAGGAACACTGAAGCTTTCTTT.

The rearrangement joins TRBV9 to TRBJ2-5; 11 bases fit TRBD1. Germline V CDR1 and CDR2: SGDLS, YYNGEE. J was trimmed by 9 bases and V by 0 bases; bases with no gene match: 7. This CDR3 comprises 15 residues. The chain's CDR3 is CASSVGSGTGGPQYF. The CDR3, as DNA: TGTGCCAGCAGCGTAGGTAGTGGGACAGGGGGTCCCCAGTACTTC.

This clone was detected once. This rearrangement joins TRBV27 to TRBJ1-1, with D hard to call. The germline V gene encodes CDR1 MNHEY and CDR2 SMNVEV (reference sequence). V was pared by 7 bases and J by 5 bases, with 20 bases between. This CDR3 is 15 amino acids long. The chain's CDR3 is CASIPQSGRRTEAFF. CDR3 in DNA: TGTGCCAGCATTCCCCAATCGGGCAGGAGGACTGAAGCTTTCTTT.

J is TRBJ2-3 and V is TRBV19; possibly TRBD1 for D (6 bases). The V end was cut by 5 bases, the J end by 1 base, with 16 bases between. The CDR3 runs to 16 residues. Germline V gene sequence: CDR1 LNHDA, CDR2 SQIVND (reference sequence). The CDR3 protein is CASSPLPGQGTDTQYF. The CDR3 nucleotides read TGTGCCAGTAGTCCCCTTCCGGGACAAGGCACAGATACGCAGTATTTT.

The chain links TRBV5-6 to TRBJ1-1, with D unclear. From germline, CDR1 is SGHDT and CDR2 YYEEEE. Trimming stripped 0 bases from V and 1 base from J, with 10 bases between. The CDR3 is 15 amino acids. CDR3: CASSLATPWNTEAFF. The CDR3 coding sequence is TGTGCCAGCAGCTTGGCGACCCCATGGAACACTGAAGCTTTCTTT.